This T cell receptor beta chain was sequenced for a study of blood T cell repertoires in COVID-19. TCRdb's table, derived via immunoSEQ multiplex PCR, lists solely in-frame clones and lacks some. The repertoire holds some 150,000 clones, with around 82% as singletons. Participants' own reports of clinical history determined their cohort assignment. The CDR3 has 17 residues. Germline values: CDR1 SGHDT, CDR2 YYEEEE. V was pared by 4 bases and J by 10 bases, with 17 bases of the junction left unmatched. Material for sequencing was PBMCs or T cells enriched from blood (not recorded which). The TCR originated in a woman between 50 and 59 years old in a cohort exposed to, infected with or recovered from COVID-19 (not recorded which). This chain joins TRBV5-6 and TRBJ1-6; TRBD1 matches at 7 bases. In DNA, the CDR3 is TGTGCCAGCAGCCAGGGGACAGCAAAGGAGCTAGGGTCACCCCTCCACTTT. Residues: CASSQGTAKELGSPLHF.